This T cell receptor (beta chain) was identified during a study of cytomegalovirus exposure and HLA in healthy donors. Overall study context: Out of approximately 170 million T cells, an earlier analysis found fewer than 140 million unique TCR beta sequences in total.

Study-wide points: Some public TCRs appeared in many individuals, while most sequences were rare. In a later analysis, DRB1 alleles had the most associated TCRs; HLA-C alleles the fewest.

PCR involved 60 Vbeta and 13 Jbeta primers. Using immunoSEQ multiplex PCR, the repertoire was profiled, and TCRdb retains in-frame clones only, with some absent. The sample has some 120,000 clones; 81% are singletons. The count of this clone is one. Its specificity is unknown. Sequencing was performed on PBMCs. This TCR came from a woman aged 25 to 39 in good health and CMV-seronegative.

The CDR3: CASSSNRAEVDEQYF. CDR3 DNA sequence: TGCGCCAGCAGCTCTAACAGGGCCGAAGTCGACGAGCAGTACTTC. This rearrangement joins TRBV5-1 to TRBJ2-7; perhaps TRBD1 as D (6 bases). Germline CDR1 reads SGHRS; CDR2 reads YFSETQ. Trimming took 3 bases from V and 5 from J, leaving 18 bases between them. The CDR3 consists of 15 residues.